The 2 T cell receptor beta chains below come from one sample, sequenced in a study of T cell repertoires in cytomegalovirus infection. MiXCR was run by TCRdb on the reads, yielding one entry per CDR3 protein. The sample has about 110,000 distinct CDR3 sequences; about 9.4% are singletons. No antigen has been identified for these receptors. Material: PBMCs, sequenced either directly or after in vitro stimulation (not recorded which). The source of these receptors is a human donor in good health (CMV status not recorded). Some clones in this sample may be carry-over from other donors' samples.

This clonotype appeared many times. The J gene is TRBJ2-1, the V gene TRBV10-3, with D unclear. The ends were cut back, 4 bases at V and 3 bases at J, with 10 bases in the middle. The CDR3 covers 14 residues. Germline V gene data show CDR1 as ENHRY and CDR2 as SYGVKD. Here the CDR3 DNA reads TGTGCCATCAGTGCGGAGAAGAACTACAATGAGCAGTTCTTC. This sequence encodes CAISAEKNYNEQFF.

This clonotype showed up many times. The chain has TRBV7-8 and TRBJ1-2; tentative D call: TRBD1 (5 bases). CDR1 SGHVS and CDR2 FQNEAQ come from the germline V gene. The CDR3 is 15 amino acids. V lost 7 bases and J lost 0, with 15 bases in between. CDR3 sequence reads: CASTPRGMANYGYTF. The CDR3 DNA reads TGTGCCAGCACCCCACGGGGGATGGCTAACTATGGCTACACCTTC.